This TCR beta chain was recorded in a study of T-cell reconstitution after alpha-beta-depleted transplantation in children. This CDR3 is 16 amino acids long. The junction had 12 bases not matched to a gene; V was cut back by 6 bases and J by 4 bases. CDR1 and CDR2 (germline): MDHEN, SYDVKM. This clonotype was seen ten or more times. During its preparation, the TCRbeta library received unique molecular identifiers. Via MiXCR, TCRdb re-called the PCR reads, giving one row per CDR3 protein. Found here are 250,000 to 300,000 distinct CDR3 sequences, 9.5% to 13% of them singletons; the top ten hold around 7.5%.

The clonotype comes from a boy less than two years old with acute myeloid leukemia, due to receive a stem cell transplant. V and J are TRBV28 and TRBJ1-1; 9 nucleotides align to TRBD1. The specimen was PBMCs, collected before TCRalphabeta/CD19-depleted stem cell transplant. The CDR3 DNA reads TGTGCCAGCAGACAGAACAGGGGGCGAGGACCCACTGAAGCTTTCTTT. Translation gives CASRQNRGRGPTEAFF.